This entry lists 8 T cell receptor beta chains sequenced from one sample in a study of shared clonotypes between healthy human individuals. TCRdb's table, derived via immunoSEQ multiplex PCR, lists solely in-frame clones and lacks some. This table holds 2 million to 2.5 million clones, 93% found once. Specimen: naive CD4+ T cells from PBMCs. Subset: CD45RA+ positively selected. The receptors derive from a man younger than 35 in good health. Some clones in this sample may be carry-over from other donors' samples.

The genes are TRBV12-5 and TRBJ2-6; no definite D call. The CDR3 length is 13 residues. CDR1 is LGHNT and CDR2 is FRNRAP in the germline V gene. V lost 7 bases and J lost 2, with 6 bases in between. In DNA form, the CDR3 reads TGTGCTAGTGCCTCTGCTGGGGCCAACGTCCTGACTTTC. Protein product: CASASAGANVLTF.

This clone was detected only once. V is TRBV7-3 and J is TRBJ2-1, with 8 positions matching TRBD2. This CDR3 is built from 15 residues. Germline V lookup: CDR1 SGHTA, CDR2 FQGTGA. V was clipped by 5 bases and J by 4 bases; unmatched bases: 7. CDR3 coding DNA: TGTGCCAGCAGCCCCTGGACTAGCCCGTACAATGAGCAGTTCTTC. Encoded protein: CASSPWTSPYNEQFF.

CDR3 in DNA: TGTGCCAGCAGACAACAGGGGGCTGGCACTGAAGCTTTCTTT. Its protein product is CASRQQGAGTEAFF. This rearrangement joins TRBV7-3 to TRBJ1-1; 9 bases match TRBD1. J lost 4 bases, V lost 6 bases, and 6 bases had no gene match. CDR1 and CDR2 from the germline V gene are SGHTA and FQGTGA. The CDR3 loop spans 14 amino acids.

The chain uses TRBV5-1 and TRBJ2-1, with D tentatively TRBD1 (5 bases). V dropped 3 bases and J dropped 6 bases, with 13 bases sitting between them. The CDR3 contains 14 residues. The V gene's germline CDR1 is SGHRS and CDR2 YFSETQ. The CDR3: CASSWDRGFNEQFF. CDR3 bases: TGCGCCAGCAGCTGGGATAGGGGATTCAATGAGCAGTTCTTC.

The chain employs TRBV9 and TRBJ2-1, with 7 positions matching TRBD1. The CDR3 contains 14 residues. Germline-derived CDR1 and CDR2 are SGDLS and YYNGEE. The junction had 16 bases not matched to a gene; V was cut back by 7 bases and J by 12 bases. DNA of the CDR3: TGTGCCAGCGCGGACGACAGGGCCCTCGGTAGGCAGTTCTTC. It encodes CASADDRALGRQFF.

DNA for the CDR3: TGTGCCAGCAGTGGCTACTCCCGGCGGGGGTTCTATGGCTACACCTTC. Translating gives CASSGYSRRGFYGYTF. This chain joins TRBV25-1 and TRBJ1-2; D is perhaps TRBD1 (5 bases). The V end lost 4 bases, the J end lost 4 bases, and 19 bases lay between the germline ends. In germline, CDR1 is MGHDK, CDR2 SYGVNS. The CDR3 has 16 residues.

The sample holds a few counts of this clone. This sequence joins TRBV7-9 and TRBJ1-1; 10 bases align to TRBD1. J lost 4 bases, V lost 5 bases, and 13 bases had no gene match. This CDR3 region has 17 residues. Germline values: CDR1 SEHNR, CDR2 FQNEAQ (reference sequence). CDR3 residues: CASSQGQGIISGTEAFF. In nucleotides, the CDR3 is TGTGCCAGCAGCCAGGGACAGGGGATAATATCGGGCACTGAAGCTTTCTTT.

Concerning this clone: Distinct nucleotide sequences in the sample also encode this CDR3. For the CDR3, the DNA is TGTGCCAGCAGCGTCGGGGGTAATAGCAATCAGCCCCAGCATTTT. This gives the protein CASSVGGNSNQPQHF. The chain links TRBV9 to TRBJ1-5, with TRBD1 as a possible D gene (5 bases). Trimming removed 2 bases at V and 0 bases at J, with 9 bases between. This CDR3 region has 15 residues. Germline CDR1 and CDR2: SGDLS and YYNGEE.